These 25 T cell receptor beta chains came from one sample sequenced in a study of blood T cell repertoires in COVID-19. Measured with immunoSEQ multiplex PCR; TCRdb has only the in-frame clones, and not every one. The profile shows roughly 200,000 clones, 88% of them singletons. Sequenced: peripheral blood. The source is a woman aged 35 to 49 who had recovered from COVID-19.

The chain combines TRBV28 with TRBJ2-7; 7 bases agree with TRBD2. The CDR3 runs to 15 residues. V lost 6 bases, J lost 5 bases, and 13 bases stayed unmatched. Germline V gives CDR1 MDHEN, CDR2 SYDVKM. DNA of the CDR3: TGTGCCAGCAGCCCCGGCGGGGGACGGGTTAACGAGCAGTACTTC. This gives the protein CASSPGGGRVNEQYF. Full variable domain (remainder filled in from reference TRBV28 and TRBJ2-7): DVKVTQSSRYLVKRTGEKVFLECVQDMDHENMFWYRQDPGLGLRLIYFSYDVKMKEKGDIPEGYSVSREKKERFSLILESASTNQTSMYLCASSPGGGRVNEQYFGPGTRLTVT.

This clone has only one observation. A junction boundary mismatches the germline segment, possibly from a read error. Other DNA sequences of this sample code for an identical CDR3. The chain links TRBV28 to TRBJ2-3; 11 bases map to TRBD2. Germline V gene lookup returns CDR1 MDHEN and CDR2 SYDVKM. The CDR3 covers 15 residues. The CDR3 loop is CASSLLAGGTDTQYF. For the CDR3, the DNA is TGTGCCAGCAGTCTTCTAGCGGGAGGCACGGATACGCAGTATTTT. Combining the CDR3 with reference TRBV28 and TRBJ2-3 gives the whole variable domain DVKVTQSSRYLVKRTGEKVFLECVQDMDHENMFWYRQDPGLGLRLIYFSYDVKMKEKGDIPEGYSVSREKKERFSLILESASTNQTSMYLCASSLLAGGTDTQYFGPGTRLTVL.

The CDR3 sequence is CASSLWRGLKGQPQHF. The CDR3 coding sequence is TGCGCCAGCAGTCTCTGGCGGGGTTTAAAAGGTCAGCCCCAGCATTTT. The gene calls are TRBV23-1 and TRBJ1-5, with unresolved D. TRBV23-1 is marked as an open reading frame, function uncertain. The CDR3 spans 16 residues. V was trimmed by 4 bases and J by 6 bases, leaving 19 bases between them.

The V and J genes are TRBV2 and TRBJ1-4, with 9 nucleotides matching TRBD1. The CDR3 contains 14 residues. Germline trimming cut 5 bases from V and 7 bases from J; bases unmatched to any gene: 5. Germline assignment: CDR1 SNHLY and CDR2 FYNNEI. The CDR3 spells CASSLGTGSEKLFF. The CDR3 coding sequence is TGTGCCAGCAGTCTCGGGACAGGGAGTGAAAAACTGTTTTTT.

The chain couples TRBV7-9 to TRBJ1-2; maybe TRBD1 (5 bases). The V end was cut by 0 bases, the J end by 4 bases, with 18 bases between. CDR3 length: 17 amino acids. Germline loops: CDR1 SEHNR, CDR2 FQNEAQ (reference sequence). The CDR3 bases are TGTGCCAGCAGCTTAGCACGGGCGGCAGGGCACAGCTATGGCTACACCTTC. It yields the protein CASSLARAAGHSYGYTF.

In this sample, this clone turned up once. This rearrangement joins TRBV28 to TRBJ1-2, with 7 bases that match TRBD1. CDR3 length: 13 amino acids. V gave up 7 bases and J gave up 3 bases; unmatched junction bases: 5. CDR1 and CDR2 (germline): MDHEN, SYDVKM. Written as DNA, the CDR3 is TGTGCCAGCACAGCAGGGGGGTACTATGGCTACACCTTC. As protein: CASTAGGYYGYTF.

V and J are TRBV6-5 and TRBJ2-7; TRBD2 matches at 9 bases. This CDR3 spans 16 amino acids. The germline V gene has CDR1 MNHEY and CDR2 SVGAGI. After removal of 4 bases from V and 7 bases from J, the junction contained 14 bases not matched to a gene. CDR3 amino acids: CASSSFRLAALREQYF. In DNA form, the CDR3 reads TGTGCCAGCAGTTCCTTCCGACTAGCGGCCTTGAGAGAGCAGTACTTC.

The genes are TRBV12-3 or TRBV12-4 and TRBJ1-4; 8 positions agree with TRBD1. The junction had 2 bases not matched to a gene; V was cut back by 4 bases and J by 13 bases. The CDR3 is 11 residues long. CDR3 DNA sequence: TGTGCCAGCAGTTCGACAGGGGTACTGTTTTTT. The encoded protein is CASSSTGVLFF.

The rearrangement joins TRBV5-4 to TRBJ2-2; D is perhaps TRBD2 (6 bases). This CDR3 has 15 amino acids. V was pared by 0 bases and J by 6 bases, with 12 bases between. In germline, CDR1 is SGHNT, CDR2 YYREEE (reference sequence). Written as DNA, the CDR3 is TGTGCCAGCAGCTTGGCCCCGGGGGAGGCCGGGGAGCTGTTTTTT. This encodes CASSLAPGEAGELFF.

The chain has TRBV19 and TRBJ1-4; 8 nucleotides align to TRBD1. The CDR3 has 17 residues. With 5 bases clipped from V and 3 bases from J, the junction kept 11 bases outside the gene matches. The germline gives CDR1 LNHDA, CDR2 SQIVND (reference sequence). The CDR3 nucleotides read TGTGCCAGTAGTCCACTTCAACAGGGGGTGGCTAATGAAAAACTGTTTTTT. Its protein product is CASSPLQQGVANEKLFF.

The J gene is TRBJ2-3, the V gene TRBV11-3; D uncertain. The CDR3 extends over 12 amino acids. V was pared by 6 bases and J by 4 bases, with 8 bases between. Germline CDR1 and CDR2: SGHNT and YENEEA. The CDR3 DNA sequence: TGTGCCAGCAGTAGAGTTTCAGATACGCAGTATTTT. As protein: CASSRVSDTQYF.

This clone was observed a single time. The rearrangement links TRBV18 to TRBJ1-5; TRBD1 matches at 7 bases. The CDR3 is 16 amino acids. Germline CDR1 reads KGHSH; CDR2 reads LQKENI. Trimming cost V 3 bases and J 0 bases; bases outside gene matches: 5. CDR3 protein: CASSPTGLGSNQPQHF. The CDR3 DNA is TGTGCCAGCTCACCGACAGGGTTGGGTAGCAATCAGCCCCAGCATTTT. The entire variable domain, with the rest obtained from reference TRBV18 and TRBJ1-5, is as follows: NAGVMQNPRHLVRRRGQEARLRCSPMKGHSHVYWYRQLPEEGLKFMVYLQKENIIDESGMPKERFSAEFPKEGPSILRIQQVVRGDSAAYFCASSPTGLGSNQPQHFGDGTRLSIL.

The chain is built from TRBV30 and TRBJ2-5; 7 bases fit TRBD1. The germline V gene encodes CDR1 GTSNPN and CDR2 SVGIG (reference sequence). The J segment lost 5 bases and the V segment lost 0 bases, leaving 9 bases of the junction unmatched. This CDR3 comprises 15 residues. This CDR3 reads CAWSVGVQGFETQYF. The CDR3 nucleotides read TGTGCCTGGAGTGTGGGTGTACAGGGGTTTGAGACCCAGTACTTC.

V gene TRBV7-2 combines with J gene TRBJ2-7; 11 bases agree with TRBD2. Germline assignment: CDR1 SGHTA and CDR2 FQGNSA. V shed 5 bases and J 0 bases; nucleotides not matched to a gene: 3. CDR3 size: 15 residues. The CDR3 bases are TGTGCCAGCAGCCAGACTAGCGGGACCTCCTACGAGCAGTACTTC. Protein sequence: CASSQTSGTSYEQYF.

CDR3 in DNA: TGTGCCAGCAGTGTGGAGGGAAGGTATGGCTACACCTTC. It specifies CASSVEGRYGYTF. The gene calls are TRBV2 and TRBJ1-2; D unclear. Trimming cost V 4 bases and J 5 bases, with 11 bases left between them. CDR3 length equals 13 residues. Per germline, CDR1 SNHLY and CDR2 FYNNEI.

The chain combines TRBV3-1 (or the pseudogene TRBV3-2) with TRBJ2-7; 14 positions agree with TRBD2. J was trimmed by 3 bases and V by 2 bases; bases with no gene match: 6. CDR1 is LGHDT, CDR2 YNNKEL, per germline (reference sequence). CDR3 size: 17 residues. CDR3 in DNA: TGTGCCAGCAGCCAATCGTTTGGGACTAGCGGGAGCTACGAGCAGTACTTC. It yields the protein CASSQSFGTSGSYEQYF.

This clone has only a few counts. The V call is TRBV7-3, the J call TRBJ2-5, with TRBD2 as a possible D gene (6 bases). Trimming left V 4 bases short and J 6 bases short, with 15 bases between. Germline CDR1 reads SGHTA; CDR2 reads FQGTGA. This CDR3 comprises 14 residues. CDR3 DNA: TGTGCCAGCAGCTGGGGGAGCGGGTCGAAGACCCAGTACTTC. This encodes CASSWGSGSKTQYF. Drawing the rest from reference TRBV7-3 and TRBJ2-5, the complete variable domain is GAGVSQTPSNKVTEKGKYVELRCDPISGHTALYWYRQSLGQGPEFLIYFQGTGAADDSGLPNDRFFAVRPEGSVSTLKIQRTERGDSAVYLCASSWGSGSKTQYFGPGTRLLVL.

The chain links TRBV9 to TRBJ1-3; no definite D call. The length of the CDR3 is 15 residues. With 4 bases removed from V and 0 bases from J, the gap between germline ends came to 11 bases. Germline V gene lookup returns CDR1 SGDLS and CDR2 YYNGEE. The CDR3 is CASSPGSSSGNTIYF. The DNA of the CDR3 is TGTGCCAGCAGCCCAGGCAGCAGCTCTGGAAACACCATATATTTT.

The chain joins TRBV18 to TRBJ1-6; a possible D gene is TRBD1 (6 bases). This CDR3 is built from 16 residues. Trimming took off 5 bases at V and 6 bases at J, with 17 bases between the two ends. Germline values: CDR1 KGHSH, CDR2 LQKENI. The CDR3 coding sequence is TGTGCCAGCTCATTGGACAGTCAAAGCTTTAATTCACCCCTCCACTTT. It translates to CASSLDSQSFNSPLHF.

The CDR3 bases are TGTGCCAGCAGCGAGCCCCCGGCGGGAGGGCCCCATGAGCAGTTCTTC. Its translation is CASSEPPAGGPHEQFF. The chain combines TRBV7-6 with TRBJ2-1; TRBD2 agrees at 9 bases. The CDR3 loop spans 16 amino acids. Germline V gives CDR1 SGHVS, CDR2 FNYEAQ. The V segment lost 5 bases and the J segment 8 bases; nucleotides outside the gene matches: 13.

In this sample, this clone turned up a few times. The rearrangement links TRBV7-7 to TRBJ2-1, with 7 bases aligning to TRBD2. V lost 3 bases, J lost 5 bases, and 16 bases stayed unmatched. Per germline, CDR1 SSHAT and CDR2 FNYEAQ (reference sequence). This CDR3 is 18 amino acids long. The CDR3 loop reads CASSFTPPNSGLNNEQFF. The CDR3 nucleotides are TGTGCCAGCAGCTTCACTCCCCCGAATAGCGGGTTGAACAATGAGCAGTTCTTC.

V is TRBV3-1 (or the pseudogene TRBV3-2) and J is TRBJ1-1, with no clear D. Germline V CDR1 and CDR2: LGHDT, YNNKEL (reference sequence). Trimming stripped 1 base from V and 6 bases from J, with 12 bases between. The CDR3 contains 14 residues. This CDR3 reads CASSQGARMAEAFF. The CDR3 DNA sequence: TGTGCCAGCAGCCAAGGGGCCAGGATGGCTGAAGCTTTCTTT.

This clone appeared once. This chain joins TRBV2 and TRBJ2-1, with TRBD1 matching over 7 bases. This CDR3 region has 14 residues. Germline CDR1 SNHLY, CDR2 FYNNEI. V lost 11 bases to trimming and J lost 7 bases; unmatched junction nucleotides: 14. CDR3 coding DNA: TGTGCCTCTGAGGGACAGCGGTTTGTGAATGAGCAGTTCTTC. It codes for CASEGQRFVNEQFF.

As regards this clone: An end of the junction differs from the germline gene, which may be a read error. The genes are TRBV7-9 and TRBJ1-1; a weak D match, TRBD1 (6 bases). The CDR3 is 14 residues long. Germline loops: CDR1 SEHNR, CDR2 FQNEAQ (reference sequence). CDR3 in DNA: TGTGCCAGCAGCGGTTCAACCGGGGACACCGAAGCTTTCTTT. Its protein product is CASSGSTGDTEAFF.

This clone came up many times. This chain links TRBV3-1 (or the pseudogene TRBV3-2) with TRBJ2-7; perhaps TRBD2 as D (6 bases). The CDR3 consists of 18 residues. Trimming took off 1 base at V and 5 bases at J, with 24 bases between the two ends. Germline CDR1 and CDR2: LGHDT and YNNKEL (reference sequence). The CDR3 spells CASSQGVSGRLRFHEQYF. Written as DNA, the CDR3 is TGTGCCAGCAGCCAAGGAGTCTCGGGGAGGCTACGTTTCCACGAGCAGTACTTC.